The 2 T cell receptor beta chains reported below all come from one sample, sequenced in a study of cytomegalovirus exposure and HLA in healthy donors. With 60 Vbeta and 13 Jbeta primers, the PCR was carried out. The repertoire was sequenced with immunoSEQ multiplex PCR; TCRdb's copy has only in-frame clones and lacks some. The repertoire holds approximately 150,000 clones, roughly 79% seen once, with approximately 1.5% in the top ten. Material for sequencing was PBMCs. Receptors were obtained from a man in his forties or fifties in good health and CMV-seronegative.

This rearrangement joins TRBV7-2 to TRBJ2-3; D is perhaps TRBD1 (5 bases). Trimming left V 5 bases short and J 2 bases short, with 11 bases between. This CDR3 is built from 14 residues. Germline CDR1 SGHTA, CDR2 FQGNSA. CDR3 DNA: TGTGCCAGCAGCATGAGACAGTCCACAGATACGCAGTATTTT. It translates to CASSMRQSTDTQYF.

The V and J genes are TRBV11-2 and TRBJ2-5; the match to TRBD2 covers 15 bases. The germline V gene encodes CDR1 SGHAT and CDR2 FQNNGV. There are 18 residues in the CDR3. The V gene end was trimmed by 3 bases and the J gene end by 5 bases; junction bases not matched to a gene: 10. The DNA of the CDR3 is TGTGCCAGCAGCTTCCCGGGACTAGCGGGAGGTTATACGGAGACCCAGTACTTC. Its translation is CASSFPGLAGGYTETQYF.